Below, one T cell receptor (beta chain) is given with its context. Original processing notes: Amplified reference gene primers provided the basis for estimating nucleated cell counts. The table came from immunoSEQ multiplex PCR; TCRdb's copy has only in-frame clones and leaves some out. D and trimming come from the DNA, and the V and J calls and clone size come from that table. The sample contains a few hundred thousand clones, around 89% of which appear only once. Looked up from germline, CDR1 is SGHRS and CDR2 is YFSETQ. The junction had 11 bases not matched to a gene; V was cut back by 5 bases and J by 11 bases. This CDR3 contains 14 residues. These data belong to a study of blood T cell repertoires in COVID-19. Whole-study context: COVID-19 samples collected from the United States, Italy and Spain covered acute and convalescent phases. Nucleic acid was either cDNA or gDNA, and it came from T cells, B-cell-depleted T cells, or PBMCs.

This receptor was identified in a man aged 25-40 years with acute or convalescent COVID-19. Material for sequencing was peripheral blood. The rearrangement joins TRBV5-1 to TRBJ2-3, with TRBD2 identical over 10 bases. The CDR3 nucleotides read TGCGCCAGCAGTGGGACTAGCGAGGGCGCAGGGCAGTATTTT. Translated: CASSGTSEGAGQYF.